Many counts were recorded for the clone carrying this TCR beta chain. This sample is drawn from a study of blood T cells in healthy people across ages. Healthy individuals of Caucasian origin from Russia, aged about 6 to 95, served as donors. The second PCR ran about 6 to 12 cycles with a sample-barcoded 5' primer and J-beta primers. A template-switch adaptor containing 12 random nucleotides labeled each cDNA molecule. TCRdb analysed the 5' RACE reads with MiXCR anew, one entry per CDR3 protein. The sample yields 600,000 or so distinct CDR3 sequences, more than 45% seen once. This receptor was identified in a man at least 80 years old in good health. Sequencing was done on a sample of blood.

The CDR3 region has the DNA TGTGCCAGCAGTTACTCGGGCAGCAATCAGCCCCAGCATTTT. It is translated as CASSYSGSNQPQHF. The chain joins TRBV6-6 to TRBJ1-5; D gene ambiguous. The V and J ends lost 0 bases and 1 base respectively, with 4 bases between them. CDR3 length equals 14 residues. Germline CDR1 MNHNY, CDR2 SVGAGI (reference sequence).